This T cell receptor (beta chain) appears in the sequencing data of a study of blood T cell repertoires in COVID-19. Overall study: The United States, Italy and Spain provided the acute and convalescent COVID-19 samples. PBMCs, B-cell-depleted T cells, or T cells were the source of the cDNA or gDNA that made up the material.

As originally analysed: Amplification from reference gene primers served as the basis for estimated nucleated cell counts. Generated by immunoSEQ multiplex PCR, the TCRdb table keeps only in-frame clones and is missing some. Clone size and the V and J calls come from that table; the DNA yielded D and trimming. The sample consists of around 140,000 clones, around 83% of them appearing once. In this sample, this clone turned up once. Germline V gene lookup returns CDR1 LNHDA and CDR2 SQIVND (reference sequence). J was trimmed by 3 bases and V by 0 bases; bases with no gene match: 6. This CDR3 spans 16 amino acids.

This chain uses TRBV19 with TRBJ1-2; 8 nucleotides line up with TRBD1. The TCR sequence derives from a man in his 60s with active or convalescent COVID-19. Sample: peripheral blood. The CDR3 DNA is TGTGCCAGTAGTATAGATCGGACAGGGAAGGACTATGGCTACACCTTC. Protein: CASSIDRTGKDYGYTF.